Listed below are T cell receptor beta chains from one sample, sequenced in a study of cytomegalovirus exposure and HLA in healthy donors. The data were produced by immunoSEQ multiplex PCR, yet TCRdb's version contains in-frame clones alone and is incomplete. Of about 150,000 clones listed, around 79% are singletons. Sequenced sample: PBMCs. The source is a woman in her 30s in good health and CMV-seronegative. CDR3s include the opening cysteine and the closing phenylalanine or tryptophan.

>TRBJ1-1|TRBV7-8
CASSLARKRGNTEAFF
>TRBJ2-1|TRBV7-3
CASSRTKTNTRNEQFF
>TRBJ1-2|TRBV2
CASRYDSVYGYTF
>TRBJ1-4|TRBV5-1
CASSLETGGTANEKLFF
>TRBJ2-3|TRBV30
CAWIVIGTDTQYF
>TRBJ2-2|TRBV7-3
CASSLISTGELFF
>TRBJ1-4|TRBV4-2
CASSQEFLDEKLFF
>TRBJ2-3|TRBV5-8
CASSLEGTGGLDTQYF
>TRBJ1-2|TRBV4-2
CASSQAGGNGYTF
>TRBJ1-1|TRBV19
CASSSDRGTEAFF
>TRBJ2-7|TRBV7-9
CASSFGTEVFSREQYF
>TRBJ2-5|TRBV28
CASSLFQETQYF
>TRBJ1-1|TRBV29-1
CSVEDGVTEAFF
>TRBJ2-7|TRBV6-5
CASRRQGGEQYF
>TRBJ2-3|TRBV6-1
CASSESGPQYF